Each of the 30 T cell receptor beta chains below was sequenced from the same sample in a study of Ad26.COV2.S vaccination and SARS-CoV-2 variants. The data were produced by immunoSEQ multiplex PCR, yet TCRdb's version contains in-frame clones alone and is incomplete. The sample consists of around 370,000 clones, 92% of them appearing once. The starting material was peripheral blood, obtained after recovery from COVID-19. Receptors originate from a human donor who had recovered from COVID-19.

The gene calls are TRBV5-8 and TRBJ1-5, with TRBD1 matching over 7 bases. V lost 3 bases to trimming and J lost 2 bases; unmatched junction nucleotides: 11. The CDR3 covers 17 residues. CDR1 and CDR2 from the germline V gene are SGHTS and YDEGEE. CDR3 sequence: CASSYGTVSPRNQPQHF. The CDR3 DNA is TGTGCCAGCAGCTACGGGACAGTCAGTCCCCGCAATCAGCCCCAGCATTTT.

The CDR3 region is CASSSKGLAGGRQETQYF. CDR3 in DNA: TGTGCCAGCAGCTCCAAGGGACTAGCGGGGGGGCGGCAAGAGACCCAGTACTTC. This chain joins TRBV11-2 and TRBJ2-5, with TRBD2 identical over 16 bases. In germline, CDR1 is SGHAT, CDR2 FQNNGV. Trimming at V came to 4 bases and at J to 2 bases, leaving 7 bases not matched to a gene. The CDR3 contains 18 residues.

This clone was counted only a few times. The V gene is TRBV7-6, the J gene TRBJ2-3; D gene unclear. Trimming removed 5 bases from V and 2 bases from J, with 14 bases in between. CDR1 and CDR2 from the germline V gene are SGHVS and FNYEAQ. CDR3 length: 15 amino acids. In nucleotides, the CDR3 is TGTGCCAGCAGCCTTAGTTCCTCCGCCACAGATACGCAGTATTTT. Translation gives CASSLSSSATDTQYF.

The chain couples TRBV5-4 to TRBJ2-7; 9 nucleotides match TRBD2. The V gene end was trimmed by 7 bases and the J gene end by 3 bases; junction bases not matched to a gene: 26. The CDR3 contains 20 residues. CDR1 is SGHNT and CDR2 is YYREEE in the germline V gene (reference sequence). The chain's CDR3 is CASVLLPTEAGGGNGYEQYF. CDR3 in DNA: TGTGCCAGCGTTCTCCTCCCGACGGAAGCGGGGGGCGGGAACGGCTACGAGCAGTACTTC.

This clone was counted between two and nine times. This chain joins TRBV6-2 or TRBV6-3 and TRBJ2-2; a possible D gene is TRBD2 (5 bases). Deletions cut 0 bases from V and 8 bases from J, with 19 bases between. The germline V gene encodes CDR1 MNHEY and CDR2 SVGEGT. There are 17 residues in the CDR3. The CDR3 DNA is TGTGCCAGCAGTTACTCGAACGTCCACCCCAGGACTGGGGAGCTGTTTTTT. Translating it yields CASSYSNVHPRTGELFF.

In the case of this clone: Other DNA sequences of this sample code for an identical CDR3. This chain uses TRBV5-1 with TRBJ2-5; 9 bases agree with TRBD2. From germline, CDR1 is SGHRS and CDR2 YFSETQ. The CDR3 length is 14 residues. J gave up 3 bases and V 4 bases, and 4 bases lay outside the gene matches. The CDR3 DNA follows: TGCGCCAGCAGCGGTGGCGGGGGGGAAGAGACCCAGTACTTC. It codes for CASSGGGGEETQYF.

The chain links TRBV3-1 (or the pseudogene TRBV3-2) to TRBJ2-1, with D possibly matching TRBD2 (5 bases). Trimming took 2 bases from V and 10 from J, leaving 21 bases between them. The CDR3 is made up of 16 amino acids. Germline V gene sequence: CDR1 LGHDT, CDR2 YNNKEL (reference sequence). CDR3 coding DNA: TGTGCCAGCAGCCAATCCCTAGCACTACCACCCCCGGAGCAGTTCTTC. It codes for CASSQSLALPPPEQFF.

The chain couples TRBV4-1 to TRBJ2-1; the D gene is possibly TRBD1 (6 bases). The CDR3 runs 16 residues. The V gene lost 8 bases and the J gene lost 3 bases, with 20 bases spanning the gap. The germline V gene has CDR1 MGHRA and CDR2 YSYEKL. The CDR3 DNA reads as TGCGCCAGCGCCCAGGGGTTTCTCGCGCTCTACAATGAGCAGTTCTTC. Translation: CASAQGFLALYNEQFF.

In its sample, this clone was seen once. The chain recombines TRBV6-6 with TRBJ1-5; the D is unclear. The CDR3 sequence is 16 residues long. The germline V gene encodes CDR1 MNHNY and CDR2 SVGAGI (reference sequence). With 6 bases removed from V and 2 bases from J, the gap between germline ends came to 17 bases. CDR3 residues: CASSLAQAGGNQPQHF. The CDR3 coding sequence is TGTGCCAGCAGCCTCGCTCAGGCGGGCGGCAATCAGCCCCAGCATTTT.

V is TRBV2 and J is TRBJ2-3, with 7 bases lining up with TRBD1. CDR1 SNHLY and CDR2 FYNNEI come from the germline V gene. The length of the CDR3 is 14 residues. Germline trimming cut 7 bases from V and 2 bases from J; bases unmatched to any gene: 6. CDR3: CASMWDRNTDTQYF. The CDR3 bases are TGTGCCAGCATGTGGGACAGAAACACAGATACGCAGTATTTT.

In the case of this clone: The same CDR3 is also encoded by other DNA sequences in this sample. The V call is TRBV9, the J call TRBJ2-7, with D possibly matching TRBD1 (5 bases). The CDR3 sequence is 14 residues long. The V and J ends lost 0 bases and 2 bases respectively, with 9 bases between them. Germline V gene sequence: CDR1 SGDLS, CDR2 YYNGEE. CDR3 region: CASSVAAGTYEQYF. The CDR3 DNA is TGTGCCAGCAGCGTAGCGGCAGGGACCTACGAGCAGTACTTC.

This chain joins TRBV6-5 and TRBJ2-3; no clear D. The CDR3 is made up of 13 amino acids. Germline CDR1 is MNHEY and CDR2 is SVGAGI. Trimming pared 5 bases from V and 2 bases from J, leaving 8 bases between. Here the CDR3 reads CASSMRTTDTQYF. The CDR3 nucleotides are TGTGCCAGCAGTATGCGGACCACAGATACGCAGTATTTT.

The DNA for the CDR3 is TGTGCCAGCAGTCTCAGGGTCCGCAGGTCACCCCTCCACTTT. It is translated as CASSLRVRRSPLHF. V is TRBV6-5 and J is TRBJ1-6; perhaps TRBD1 as D (5 bases). Trimming removed 5 bases at V and 10 bases at J, with 15 bases between. The CDR3 runs to 14 residues. From germline, CDR1 is MNHEY and CDR2 SVGAGI.

Here the CDR3 DNA reads TGTGCCAGCGGTTGGACGGAGAACACTGAAGCTTTCTTT. Protein product: CASGWTENTEAFF. J is TRBJ1-1 and V is TRBV6-5; no reliable D call. Deletions cut 8 bases from V and 1 base from J, with 11 bases between. Germline V gene data show CDR1 as MNHEY and CDR2 as SVGAGI. This CDR3 region has 13 residues.

On this clone: No DNA is shown, since the ends of the CDR3 on it are uncertain; the CDR3 is the one TCRdb lists. The chain uses TRBV12-1 and TRBJ2-3; TRBD1 is taken as the D call from the table, unchecked against the DNA. TRBV12-1 is classified as a pseudogene. With termini counted, the CDR3 has 17 amino acids. The CDR3 reads CASSFRLWGPGADTQYF.

This sequence joins TRBV2 and TRBJ1-4, with D hard to call. From germline, CDR1 is SNHLY and CDR2 FYNNEI. This CDR3 comprises 15 residues. Trimming pared 6 bases from V and 0 bases from J, leaving 11 bases between. The CDR3 loop reads CASSVTVATNEKLFF. The CDR3 DNA reads as TGTGCCAGCAGCGTGACGGTTGCAACTAATGAAAAACTGTTTTTT.

The chain combines TRBV24-1 with TRBJ1-2; 7 bases are a match to TRBD1. The germline V gene has CDR1 KGHDR and CDR2 SFDVKD. V shed 5 bases, J shed 8 bases, and the junction held 13 bases outside the gene matches. The CDR3 runs 15 residues. The CDR3 here is CATSGWFQGEWGYTF. The CDR3 DNA reads TGTGCCACCAGTGGATGGTTCCAGGGGGAGTGGGGCTACACCTTC.

This chain joins TRBV9 and TRBJ2-1; D remains ambiguous. The CDR3 is made up of 14 amino acids. The V end lost 0 bases, the J end lost 8 bases, and 12 bases lay between the germline ends. Germline CDR1 and CDR2: SGDLS and YYNGEE. This CDR3 is CASSVAGQFHEQFF. In nucleotides, the CDR3 is TGTGCCAGCAGCGTAGCTGGGCAGTTCCATGAGCAGTTCTTC. Supplemented by reference TRBV9 and TRBJ2-1, the full variable domain reads DSGVTQTPKHLITATGQRVTLRCSPRSGDLSVYWYQQSLDQGLQFLIQYYNGEERAKGNILERFSAQQFPDLHSELNLSSLELGDSALYFCASSVAGQFHEQFFGPGTRLTVL.

The chain combines TRBV9 with TRBJ2-1; D is possibly TRBD2 (5 bases). Germline values: CDR1 SGDLS, CDR2 YYNGEE. The CDR3 totals 14 residues. V lost 0 bases and J 4 bases, leaving 8 bases between the germline ends. CDR3 sequence: CASSVAAGYNEQFF. CDR3 DNA sequence: TGTGCCAGCAGCGTAGCGGCGGGTTACAATGAGCAGTTCTTC.

The CDR3: CASSLGLARPRGEYF. For the CDR3, the DNA is TGTGCCAGCAGCTTAGGGTTGGCCAGGCCGCGGGGAGAGTACTTC. V is TRBV11-2 and J is TRBJ2-7; D perhaps matches TRBD2 (6 bases). Germline assignment: CDR1 SGHAT and CDR2 FQNNGV. Between the trimmed V and J ends, which lost 1 base and 11 bases, there was a span of 21 bases. The CDR3 runs to 15 residues.

This clone occurred a few times. For the CDR3, the DNA is TGTGCCAGCAGACCAGACGGAGGAACGCATTCACCCCTCCACTTT. Translating gives CASRPDGGTHSPLHF. The rearrangement uses TRBV5-4 and TRBJ1-6; no clear D. Per the germline V gene, CDR1 is SGHNT and CDR2 is YYREEE (reference sequence). CDR3 length: 15 amino acids. V was trimmed by 5 bases and J by 8 bases, leaving 17 bases between them.

CDR3 sequence reads: CASSLPGQGGKGSPLHF. Written as DNA, the CDR3 is TGTGCCAGTAGCCTACCGGGACAGGGAGGCAAGGGATCACCCCTCCACTTT. The J gene is TRBJ1-6, the V gene TRBV19; 9 bases match TRBD1. Germline V gene data show CDR1 as LNHDA and CDR2 as SQIVND (reference sequence). This CDR3 is built from 17 residues. Unmatched junction bases numbered 16, after V lost 6 bases and J lost 10 bases.

The chain carries TRBV7-2 and TRBJ2-2; 7 bases agree with TRBD1. Germline lookup yields CDR1 SGHTA and CDR2 FQGNSA. The V and J ends lost 2 bases and 2 bases, in that order; junction bases with no gene match: 8. This CDR3 has 17 amino acids. CDR3 sequence: CASSLSPGTANTGELFF. The CDR3 nucleotides read TGTGCCAGCAGCTTATCCCCAGGGACAGCTAACACCGGGGAGCTGTTTTTT.

This sequence joins TRBV7-3 and TRBJ1-2; 11 bases agree with TRBD1. With V trimmed by 5 bases and J by 4 bases, 9 bases remained unmatched. This CDR3 spans 16 amino acids. Per germline, CDR1 SGHTA and CDR2 FQGTGA. The CDR3: CASSLGSGTGGYGYTF. DNA of the CDR3: TGTGCCAGCAGCCTGGGTTCCGGGACAGGGGGCTATGGCTACACCTTC.

This chain joins TRBV24-1 and TRBJ2-2; D perhaps matches TRBD1 (6 bases). Germline-derived CDR1 and CDR2 are KGHDR and SFDVKD. V lost 2 bases and J 0 bases, leaving 9 bases between the germline ends. The CDR3 has 16 amino acids. CDR3 DNA sequence: TGTGCCACCAGTGATTCTGACAGGCCGAACACCGGGGAGCTGTTTTTT. Translated: CATSDSDRPNTGELFF.

The V and J genes are TRBV9 and TRBJ2-1; unclear D gene. This CDR3 region has 14 residues. CDR1 and CDR2 (germline): SGDLS, YYNGEE. Trimming removed 0 bases from V and 5 bases from J, with 9 bases in between. CDR3 coding DNA: TGTGCCAGCAGCGTAGCGTCAATCGACAATGAGCAGTTCTTC. This translates into CASSVASIDNEQFF.

The CDR3 reads CSAYRGNTEAFF. Here the CDR3 DNA reads TGCAGCGCCTACAGGGGAAACACTGAAGCTTTCTTT. The chain joins TRBV29-1 to TRBJ1-1; TRBD1 matches 7 bases. V shed 7 bases and J 2 bases; nucleotides not matched to a gene: 4. Germline V gene lookup returns CDR1 SQVTM and CDR2 ANQGSEA. CDR3 length: 12 amino acids.

The CDR3, as DNA: TGTGCCAGTAGTTTTCAGGGTAATCCTGGCTACACCTTC. Its protein is CASSFQGNPGYTF. The chain links TRBV19 to TRBJ1-2, with a tentative D call TRBD1 (5 bases). V gave up 5 bases and J gave up 7 bases, with 14 bases separating them. The length of the CDR3 is 13 residues. Germline V gene lookup returns CDR1 LNHDA and CDR2 SQIVND (reference sequence).

V usage is TRBV6-5 and J usage is TRBJ1-1, with 7 bases matching TRBD1. The CDR3 has 14 residues. Per germline, CDR1 MNHEY and CDR2 SVGAGI. V lost 0 bases to trimming and J lost 5 bases; unmatched junction nucleotides: 3. The DNA for the CDR3 is TGTGCCAGCAGTTACTCACAGGGGATGACTGAAGCTTTCTTT. This translates into CASSYSQGMTEAFF.

CDR3 sequence (DNA): TGTGCCAGCAGCCCTCAGGGGATCCAAGAGACCCAGTACTTC. It codes for CASSPQGIQETQYF. J is TRBJ2-5 and V is TRBV5-5, with D tentatively TRBD1 (6 bases). V lost 4 bases to trimming and J lost 1 base, with 11 bases between them. The CDR3 is 14 amino acids. Germline V gene lookup returns CDR1 SGHKS and CDR2 YYEKEE (reference sequence).